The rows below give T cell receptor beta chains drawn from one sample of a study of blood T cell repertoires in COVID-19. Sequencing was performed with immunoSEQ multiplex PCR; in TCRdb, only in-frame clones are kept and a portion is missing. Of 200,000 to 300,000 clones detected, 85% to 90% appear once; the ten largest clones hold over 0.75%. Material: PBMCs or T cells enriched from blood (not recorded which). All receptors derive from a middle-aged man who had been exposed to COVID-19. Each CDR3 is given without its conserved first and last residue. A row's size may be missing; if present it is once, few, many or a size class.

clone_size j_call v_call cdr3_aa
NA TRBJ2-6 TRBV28 ASSLSGANVLT
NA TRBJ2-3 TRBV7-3 ASSFRDRGHTDTQY
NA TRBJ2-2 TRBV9 ASSVGAGHYTGELF
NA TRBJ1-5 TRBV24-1 ATSDLQGEPQH
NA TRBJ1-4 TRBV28 ASSLLYEEKLF
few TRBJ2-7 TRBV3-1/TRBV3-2 ASSQVPYEQY
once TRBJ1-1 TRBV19 ASSPGFRGAEAF
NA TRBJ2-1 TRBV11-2 ASSLGRGRGNEQF
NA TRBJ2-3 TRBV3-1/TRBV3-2 ASSQERTALQY
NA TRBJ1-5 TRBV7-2 ASSLDRALNQPQH
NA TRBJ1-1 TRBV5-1 ASSRHDGFTEAF
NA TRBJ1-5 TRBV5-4 ASSLGGGHADQPQH
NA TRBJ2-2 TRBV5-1 ASSYGGSNTGELF
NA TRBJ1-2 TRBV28 ASSGADYGYT
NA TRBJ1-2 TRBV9 ASSPYEGTVWGYT
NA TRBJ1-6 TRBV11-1 ASSLGPTTSPLH
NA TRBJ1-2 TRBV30 AWSPTDSYGYT
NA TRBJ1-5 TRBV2 ASSERGFDGQPQH
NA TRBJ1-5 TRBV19 ASSYRGGPHQPQH
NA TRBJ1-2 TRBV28 ASSFRQGHGYT
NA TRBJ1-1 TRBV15 ATSKERVQGRMNTEAF
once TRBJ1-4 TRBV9 ASSARQGEGEKLF
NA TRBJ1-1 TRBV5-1 ASSLVSGANVNTEAF
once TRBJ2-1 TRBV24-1 ATSGGLSSYNEQF
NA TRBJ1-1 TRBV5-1 ASSSGQGHTEAF
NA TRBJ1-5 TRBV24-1 ATSGSDGRVQPQH
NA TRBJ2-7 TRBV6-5 ASSSEGGGIYEQY
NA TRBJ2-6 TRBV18 ASSPLPSGGVHSGANVLT
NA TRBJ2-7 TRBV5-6 ASSSVPQGEQY
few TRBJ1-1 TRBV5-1 ASSFLVGGPAGTEAF
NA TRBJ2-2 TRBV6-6 ASSYHGTANTGELF
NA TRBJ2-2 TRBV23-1 ASSLTWTANTGELF
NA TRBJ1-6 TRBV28 ASSSTTTGYYNSPLH
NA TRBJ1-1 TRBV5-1 ASSSDSDSTEAF
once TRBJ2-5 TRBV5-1 ASSVLPGLAEETQY
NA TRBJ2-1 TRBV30 AWSRGSVLSSSYNEQF